This T cell receptor (beta chain) was captured in a study of vaccination effects on CD4 cells after COVID-19. Repertoires were generated with immunoSEQ multiplex PCR, while TCRdb's copy carries only in-frame clones and drops some. The sample contains about 31,000 clones, approximately 60% of which appear only once. Germline loops: CDR1 SEHNR, CDR2 FQNEAQ (reference sequence). The CDR3 runs 15 residues. V lost 5 bases and J 5 bases, leaving 18 bases between the germline ends. This clone was seen only a few times. No antigen is known for it. Expansion with viral peptide pools was applied to antigen-specific CD4+ T cells by the ViraFEST assay prior to sequencing. Once cultured for more than nine days, the cells underwent separation to obtain CD4+ T cells. Participants were given two doses of BNT162b2 or mRNA-1273 vaccine. Vaccinated recipients, who were negative for nucleocapsid antibodies, had no history of SARS-CoV-2 infection.

Material: CD4+ T cells from PBMCs cultured with SARS-CoV-2 spike peptides, obtained after COVID-19 vaccination. The chain is built from TRBV7-9 and TRBJ2-5, with D possibly matching TRBD2 (6 bases). This receptor was obtained from a human donor who received a COVID-19 vaccine. The CDR3 DNA reads TGTGCCAGCAGCGATGCCCCCGGGAGAAAGGAGACCCAGTACTTC. It is translated as CASSDAPGRKETQYF.